These T cell receptor beta chains were read from a single sample in a study of tumor-infiltrating lymphocytes in primary liver carcinoma. TCRdb used MiXCR to reprocess the multiplex PCR reads, holding one entry per CDR3 protein. This table has about 100,000 distinct CDR3 sequences, approximately 70% appearing once. Sequenced sample: liver tumor tissue from sampling region 2. These receptors were obtained from a woman in her sixties with primary liver carcinoma and hepatitis B virus infection. Each CDR3 is given with its conserved first and last residue. A D gene is named only where the DNA matches it firmly. For some rows the clone size is stated as once, few or many, or as a class when expanded; others skip it.

clone_size: -; j_call: TRBJ2-6; d_call: -; v_call: TRBV28; cdr3_nt: TGTGCCAGCAGTTTTGTACATTACTCTGGGGCCAACGTCCTGACTTTC; cdr3_aa: CASSFVHYSGANVLTF
clone_size: many; j_call: TRBJ1-5; d_call: -; v_call: TRBV10-3; cdr3_nt: TGTGCCATCAGCAAGGCTGGGGATGGCAATCAGCCCCAGCATTTT; cdr3_aa: CAISKAGDGNQPQHF
clone_size: -; j_call: TRBJ2-1; d_call: -; v_call: TRBV6-1; cdr3_nt: TGTGCCACCAGTGCGGAGGACTCCTACAATGAACAGTTCTTC; cdr3_aa: CATSAEDSYNEQFF
clone_size: -; j_call: TRBJ1-4; d_call: -; v_call: TRBV11-2; cdr3_nt: TGTGCCAGCAACTCGACATGGACCGCTCGAGCAACTAATGAAAAACTGTTTTTT; cdr3_aa: CASNSTWTARATNEKLFF
clone_size: -; j_call: TRBJ2-2; d_call: -; v_call: TRBV29-1; cdr3_nt: TGCGGCACAACAGGGCTTCTGAATACCGGGGAGCTTTTTTTT; cdr3_aa: CGTTGLLNTGELFF
clone_size: many; j_call: TRBJ1-1; d_call: -; v_call: TRBV18; cdr3_nt: TGTGCCAGCTCACCATATTCCCAAGGGACTGAAGCTTTCTTT; cdr3_aa: CASSPYSQGTEAFF
clone_size: few; j_call: TRBJ2-1; d_call: -; v_call: TRBV7-9; cdr3_nt: TGTGCCAGCAGCCCCAGATCGGCAGGTGATTACAATGAGCAGTTCTTC; cdr3_aa: CASSPRSAGDYNEQFF
clone_size: -; j_call: TRBJ2-1; d_call: TRBD2; v_call: TRBV4-1; cdr3_nt: TGCGCCAGCAACCAAGAATTAGCGGGAGGGTCCAATGAGCAGTTCTTC; cdr3_aa: CASNQELAGGSNEQFF
clone_size: -; j_call: TRBJ2-1; d_call: -; v_call: TRBV29-1; cdr3_nt: TGCAGCGTTCGCCCACGAGGCACCTACAATGAACAGCTCTTC; cdr3_aa: CSVRPRGTYNEQLF
clone_size: -; j_call: TRBJ2-7; d_call: -; v_call: TRBV12-3/TRBV12-4; cdr3_nt: TGTGCCAGCACCAACGACGCCGTCTCCTACGAGCGGTACTTC; cdr3_aa: CASTNDAVSYERYF
clone_size: -; j_call: TRBJ2-2; d_call: -; v_call: TRBV28; cdr3_nt: TGTGCCAGCAGTTTCCAAAACACCGGGGAGCTGTTTTTT; cdr3_aa: CASSFQNTGELFF
clone_size: -; j_call: TRBJ2-7; d_call: -; v_call: TRBV11-2; cdr3_nt: TGTGCCAGCAACCCTCCCAAGGGCTCCTATGAGCAGTACTTC; cdr3_aa: CASNPPKGSYEQYF
clone_size: -; j_call: TRBJ2-7; d_call: -; v_call: TRBV6-1; cdr3_nt: TGTGCCAGTAGTTACAGGGACGTGCAGTACTTC; cdr3_aa: CASSYRDVQYF
clone_size: -; j_call: TRBJ2-3; d_call: TRBD2; v_call: TRBV11-2; cdr3_nt: TGTGCCAGCAGCTCGAGACTAGCGGGACCTGATACGCTGTATTTT; cdr3_aa: CASSSRLAGPDTLYF
clone_size: few; j_call: TRBJ1-3; d_call: -; v_call: TRBV19; cdr3_nt: TGTGCCAGTAGTCCCAACAGCTCTGGAAACACCATATATTTT; cdr3_aa: CASSPNSSGNTIYF
clone_size: medium-sized; j_call: TRBJ2-3; d_call: -; v_call: TRBV29-1; cdr3_nt: TGCAGCGCCAGGCTCCTTGGGGGAGGACTAAGAGATACGCAGTATTTT; cdr3_aa: CSARLLGGGLRDTQYF
clone_size: -; j_call: TRBJ2-6; d_call: -; v_call: TRBV28; cdr3_nt: TGTGCCAGCAGCCCTGGGACATCCTCTCGGAGTGGGGCCAACGTCCGGACTTTC; cdr3_aa: CASSPGTSSRSGANVRTF
clone_size: once; j_call: TRBJ1-1; d_call: -; v_call: TRBV28; cdr3_nt: TGTGTCAGCAGTCCAGATCCGACCGTTGAAGCTTTCTTC; cdr3_aa: CVSSPDPTVEAFF
clone_size: many; j_call: TRBJ1-1; d_call: TRBD1; v_call: TRBV12-3/TRBV12-4; cdr3_nt: TGTGCCAGCAGTTTCAGGACAGGGGGGAACACTGAAGCTTTCTTT; cdr3_aa: CASSFRTGGNTEAFF
clone_size: -; j_call: TRBJ1-2; d_call: -; v_call: TRBV29-1; cdr3_nt: TGCAGCACCCCCTCGGCCACTAACTATTGCTACACCTTC; cdr3_aa: CSTPSATNYCYTF
clone_size: -; j_call: TRBJ1-1; d_call: -; v_call: TRBV7-9; cdr3_nt: TGTGCCAGGAGCCCGCGGGAGGGACGGGCTAACACTGAAGCTTTCTTT; cdr3_aa: CARSPREGRANTEAFF
clone_size: -; j_call: TRBJ2-1; d_call: -; v_call: TRBV11-3; cdr3_nt: TGTGCCAGCAGCTTAGACGTCTGTTCCTACAATGAGCAGTTCTTC; cdr3_aa: CASSLDVCSYNEQFF
clone_size: -; j_call: TRBJ2-3; d_call: TRBD2; v_call: TRBV28; cdr3_nt: TGTGCCAGCAGTCTCGGGACTAGCACAGATATGCAGTATTTT; cdr3_aa: CASSLGTSTDMQYF
clone_size: -; j_call: TRBJ2-7; d_call: -; v_call: TRBV4-1; cdr3_nt: TGCGCCAGCAACCAAGACCGCGGCGGAGTTGGGACGTACGGGCAGTATTTC; cdr3_aa: CASNQDRGGVGTYGQYF
clone_size: -; j_call: TRBJ2-3; d_call: -; v_call: TRBV6-6; cdr3_nt: TGTGCCAACAGTACTTTGACGGGGAGGAGTGGCACAGATACGCAGTATTTT; cdr3_aa: CANSTLTGRSGTDTQYF
clone_size: many; j_call: TRBJ1-5; d_call: TRBD1; v_call: TRBV6-6; cdr3_nt: TGTGCCAGCAGTCCGGACAGGGCCGGTTTTCAGCCCCAGCATTTT; cdr3_aa: CASSPDRAGFQPQHF
clone_size: many; j_call: TRBJ2-5; d_call: TRBD2; v_call: TRBV12-3/TRBV12-4; cdr3_nt: TGTGCCAGCAGACTTAGACTAGCGGGAGTCTTGGAGACCCAGTACTTC; cdr3_aa: CASRLRLAGVLETQYF
clone_size: -; j_call: TRBJ2-1; d_call: TRBD2; v_call: TRBV6-1; cdr3_nt: TGTGCCAGCGGACTAGCGGGAGGGTACAATGAGCAGCTCTTC; cdr3_aa: CASGLAGGYNEQLF
clone_size: -; j_call: TRBJ1-2; d_call: -; v_call: TRBV19; cdr3_nt: TGTGCCAGTCTAGGTAGTGTCCCCCGGGTCGCGGACTATAGCTACACCTTC; cdr3_aa: CASLGSVPRVADYSYTF
clone_size: -; j_call: TRBJ2-3; d_call: TRBD2; v_call: TRBV28; cdr3_nt: TGTGCCAGCAGTTTTACGGGAGGGCCTTATACGCAGTATTTT; cdr3_aa: CASSFTGGPYTQYF
clone_size: -; j_call: TRBJ2-7; d_call: -; v_call: TRBV20-1; cdr3_nt: TGCAGTGCTAGAGGTAGCGAGAGGCCACTCTACGAGCAGTACTTC; cdr3_aa: CSARGSERPLYEQYF
clone_size: -; j_call: TRBJ2-1; d_call: TRBD2; v_call: TRBV5-1; cdr3_nt: TGTGCCAGCAGCTTGTGGGGGGAGGGCTACAATGTGCAGTTCTTC; cdr3_aa: CASSLWGEGYNVQFF
clone_size: many; j_call: TRBJ2-2; d_call: -; v_call: TRBV29-1; cdr3_nt: TGCAGCGTCCTATACACCGGGGAGCTGTTTTTT; cdr3_aa: CSVLYTGELFF
clone_size: many; j_call: TRBJ2-7; d_call: -; v_call: TRBV5-1; cdr3_nt: TGCGCCAGCAGCTTGACGGGGGGCGGAGGCGAGCAGTACTTC; cdr3_aa: CASSLTGGGGEQYF
clone_size: medium-sized; j_call: TRBJ2-3; d_call: -; v_call: TRBV11-2; cdr3_nt: TGTGCCAGCAGCTTTGGGAGTGGCACAGATACGCAGTATTTT; cdr3_aa: CASSFGSGTDTQYF